These T cell receptor beta chains were read from a single sample in a study of T cells in Graves' hyperthyroidism and ophthalmopathy. A single record per CDR3 protein comes from TCRdb applying MiXCR to the multiplex PCR reads. The table records 640,000 or so distinct CDR3 sequences, 13% to 15% of them present only once. The sample comprised blood. The source is a woman aged 18-29 years with Graves' ophthalmopathy. CDR3s include the opening cysteine and the closing phenylalanine or tryptophan. D genes are given only for firm matches. The size entry is marked missing in some rows and otherwise reads once, few, many or a size class.

V gene	CDR3 length	D gene	clone size	J gene	CDR3 protein	CDR3 DNA
TRBV6-1	13	.	many	TRBJ2-7	CASSPGFAYEQYF	TGTGCCAGCAGTCCAGGGTTCGCCTACGAGCAGTACTTC
TRBV11-2	17	.	many	TRBJ2-1	CASSLVSTESSYNEQFF	TGTGCCAGCAGCTTAGTCTCCACGGAAAGCTCCTACAATGAGCAGTTCTTC
TRBV6-1	14	.	few	TRBJ2-5	CASSLNRGSKTQYF	TGTGCCAGCAGCCTTAATCGGGGTTCCAAGACCCAGTACTTC
TRBV6-1	16	.	many	TRBJ2-3	CASSEVWQPGTDTQYF	TGTGCCAGCAGTGAAGTTTGGCAGCCCGGCACAGATACGCAGTATTTT
TRBV2	20	.	many	TRBJ2-7	CASSENQDRTSVEGRDEQYF	TGTGCCAGCAGTGAAAATCAGGACAGGACTTCGGTAGAGGGGAGGGACGAGCAGTACTTC
TRBV20-1	12	.	many	TRBJ2-2	CRARVNTGELFF	TGCAGAGCACGGGTGAACACCGGGGAGCTGTTTTTT
TRBV19	15	.	.	TRBJ2-7	CASSIMVAASYEQYF	TGTGCCAGTAGTATCATGGTGGCAGCCTCCTACGAGCAGTACTTC
TRBV7-2	15	TRBD1	many	TRBJ1-1	CASSPPNRGYTEAFF	TGTGCCAGCAGCCCCCCAAACAGGGGGTACACTGAAGCTTTCTTT
TRBV5-1	14	TRBD2	many	TRBJ2-7	CASSPRDYSYEQYF	TGCGCCAGCAGCCCCCGGGACTACTCCTACGAGCAGTACTTC
TRBV15	16	TRBD1	.	TRBJ1-1	CATSSRAGGQGTEAFF	TGTGCCACCAGCAGCAGGGCAGGGGGCCAGGGCACTGAAGCTTTCTTT
TRBV4-3	14	.	many	TRBJ2-3	CASSQDTKTDTQYF	TGCGCCAGCAGCCAAGATACAAAGACAGATACGCAGTATTTT
TRBV2	14	TRBD2	.	TRBJ2-5	CASSRTSADETQYF	TGTGCCAGCAGCAGGACTAGCGCAGATGAGACCCAGTACTTC
TRBV30	15	TRBD1	.	TRBJ2-2	CAWRGDRGINGELFF	TGTGCCTGGAGGGGGGACAGGGGGATTAACGGGGAGCTGTTTTTT
TRBV12-5	14	TRBD1	.	TRBJ1-5	CASGGTGPIRPQHF	TGTGCTAGTGGTGGGACAGGGCCAATTCGGCCCCAGCATTTT
TRBV6-5	17	TRBD1	many	TRBJ2-7	CASSYNPTGALSYEQYF	TGTGCCAGCAGTTATAATCCGACAGGGGCCCTCTCCTACGAGCAGTACTTC
TRBV2	15	TRBD1	many	TRBJ2-7	CASSSTGGFSYEQYF	TGTGCCAGCAGTTCGACAGGGGGCTTCTCCTACGAGCAGTACTTC
TRBV7-8	14	.	many	TRBJ1-5	CASSLVEGNQPQHF	TGTGCCAGCAGCTTAGTGGAGGGCAATCAGCCCCAGCATTTT
TRBV18	16	TRBD1	.	TRBJ1-2	CASSPQRDSNGYGYTF	TGTGCCAGCTCACCACAACGGGACAGTAATGGCTATGGCTACACCTTC
TRBV7-2	16	.	many	TRBJ2-5	CASSLVGGANQETQYF	TGTGCCAGCAGCTTAGTCGGTGGGGCAAACCAAGAGACCCAGTACTTC
TRBV19	14	TRBD2	.	TRBJ2-1	CASTLVAGVYEQFF	TGTGCCAGTACCCTGGTAGCGGGAGTCTATGAGCAGTTCTTC
TRBV7-9	14	.	.	TRBJ2-7	CASSLSRGSDEQYF	TGTGCCAGCAGCTTATCGAGGGGGTCAGACGAGCAGTACTTC
TRBV28	20	.	many	TRBJ2-3	CASRLDPGPKTSWFTDTQYF	TGTGCCAGCAGACTCGATCCGGGACCCAAGACTAGTTGGTTCACAGATACGCAGTATTTT
TRBV9	23	TRBD2	.	TRBJ2-1	CASSVGLPQGGLADPSSYNEQFF	TGTGCCAGCAGCGTAGGGCTGCCTCAGGGGGGACTAGCGGACCCGAGCTCCTACAATGAGCAGTTCTTC
TRBV9	14	.	many	TRBJ1-4	CASSPPGWHEKLFF	TGTGCCAGCAGCCCCCCCGGATGGCATGAAAAACTGTTTTTT
TRBV30	15	.	many	TRBJ2-3	CAWSVGLDRTDTQYF	TGTGCCTGGAGTGTAGGGCTGGATCGCACAGATACGCAGTATTTT
TRBV28	13	.	many	TRBJ1-2	CASSWEGYYGYTF	TGTGCCAGCAGTTGGGAGGGGTACTATGGCTACACCTTC
TRBV5-1	18	TRBD2	.	TRBJ2-7	CASSLGGTGTSGVYEQYF	TGCGCCAGCAGCTTGGGGGGCACCGGGACTAGCGGGGTTTACGAGCAGTACTTC
TRBV20-1	16	TRBD2	many	TRBJ2-7	CSARTGTSGRDYEQYF	TGCAGTGCTAGAACGGGGACTAGCGGGAGAGACTACGAGCAGTACTTC
TRBV20-1	13	.	many	TRBJ2-5	CSARVTGGETQYF	TGCAGTGCTAGAGTAACGGGTGGGGAGACCCAGTACTTC
TRBV6-2/TRBV6-3	14	.	few	TRBJ2-7	CASIPSMGFYEQYF	TGTGCCAGCATCCCTTCTATGGGGTTCTACGAGCAGTACTTC
TRBV12-5	17	TRBD1	few	TRBJ2-2	CASGLRRRDRIVGELFF	TGTGCTAGTGGTTTGCGGAGACGGGACAGGATAGTGGGGGAGCTGTTTTTT
TRBV19	13	TRBD1	.	TRBJ2-1	CASKARGYNEQFF	TGTGCCAGTAAGGCCAGGGGGTACAATGAGCAGTTCTTC
TRBV2	14	.	many	TRBJ1-2	CASSEGGANYGYTF	TGTGCCAGCAGTGAAGGCGGAGCTAACTATGGCTACACCTTC
TRBV24-1	12	.	.	TRBJ2-3	CATRENTGTQYF	TGTGCCACCCGGGAGAACACAGGTACGCAGTATTTT
TRBV5-1	16	.	.	TRBJ2-3	CASSSSPGLSTDTQYF	TGCGCCAGCAGCTCATCTCCGGGACTTAGCACAGATACGCAGTATTTT
TRBV12-3/TRBV12-4	14	.	many	TRBJ1-2	CASTRGLINYGYTF	TGTGCCAGCACGCGGGGTCTGATAAACTATGGCTACACCTTC
TRBV7-9	14	.	.	TRBJ1-5	CASSRTSLIQPQHF	TGTGCCAGCAGCCGGACAAGTTTGATTCAGCCCCAGCATTTT
TRBV4-1	15	TRBD1	few	TRBJ1-1	CASIGRGRLNTEAFF	TGCGCCAGCATTGGCAGGGGGCGCCTGAACACTGAAGCTTTCTTT
TRBV20-1	15	TRBD1	.	TRBJ1-2	CSAANPGTGGYGYTF	TGCAGTGCTGCGAATCCCGGGACAGGGGGCTATGGCTACACCTTC
TRBV5-6	14	TRBD2	many	TRBJ2-4	CASSLVSGGNIQYF	TGTGCCAGCAGCTTGGTATCGGGAGGGAACATTCAGTACTTC
TRBV7-9	11	.	many	TRBJ1-2	CASNQGSGYTF	TGTGCCAGCAATCAGGGATCTGGCTACACCTTC
TRBV28	15	TRBD1	many	TRBJ2-5	CASSHLGQGQETQYF	TGTGCCAGCAGCCACCTCGGACAGGGGCAAGAGACCCAGTACTTC
TRBV19	17	.	.	TRBJ2-7	CASSSRAGSGNPYEQYF	TGTGCCAGTAGTTCAAGGGCGGGTAGCGGAAATCCCTACGAGCAGTACTTC
TRBV28	12	.	.	TRBJ2-2	CVSSFGSGELFF	TGTGTCAGCAGTTTTGGGTCCGGGGAGCTGTTTTTT
TRBV6-2/TRBV6-3	17	TRBD2	.	TRBJ2-3	CASSYVGGSSGTDTQYF	TGTGCCAGCAGTTACGTTGGCGGGAGTAGCGGCACAGATACGCAGTATTTT
TRBV4-1	15	.	few	TRBJ1-1	CASSDTDRRNTEAFF	TGCGCCAGCAGCGATACCGACAGGCGGAACACTGAAGCTTTCTTT
TRBV9	15	.	.	TRBJ2-1	CASSVATGRANEQFF	TGTGCCAGCAGCGTAGCTACGGGCAGGGCCAATGAGCAGTTCTTC
TRBV5-1	15	.	.	TRBJ2-4	CASSPESPRTGIQYF	TGCGCCAGCAGCCCCGAGTCGCCGCGGACGGGCATTCAGTACTTC
TRBV14	15	TRBD1	many	TRBJ2-5	CASSLRTGSLGTQYF	TGTGCCAGCAGCCTTCGGACAGGGTCCCTGGGGACCCAGTACTTC
TRBV6-2/TRBV6-3	17	TRBD1	.	TRBJ2-6	CASSPGQGIAGANVLTF	TGTGCCAGCAGTCCGGGACAGGGTATCGCTGGGGCCAACGTCCTGACTTTC
TRBV27	12	TRBD1	.	TRBJ1-1	CASSFAGGRAFF	TGTGCCAGCAGTTTCGCAGGGGGGAGAGCTTTCTTT
TRBV5-8	15	.	many	TRBJ1-5	CASSWGGGSNQPQHF	TGTGCCAGCAGCTGGGGGGGCGGAAGCAATCAGCCCCAGCATTTT
TRBV6-6	14	.	many	TRBJ1-2	CASSYSGQTGGYTF	TGTGCCAGCAGTTACTCCGGTCAAACGGGTGGCTACACCTTC
TRBV6-6	12	.	many	TRBJ2-7	CASSYNDVEQYF	TGTGCCAGCAGTTACAACGATGTCGAGCAGTACTTC